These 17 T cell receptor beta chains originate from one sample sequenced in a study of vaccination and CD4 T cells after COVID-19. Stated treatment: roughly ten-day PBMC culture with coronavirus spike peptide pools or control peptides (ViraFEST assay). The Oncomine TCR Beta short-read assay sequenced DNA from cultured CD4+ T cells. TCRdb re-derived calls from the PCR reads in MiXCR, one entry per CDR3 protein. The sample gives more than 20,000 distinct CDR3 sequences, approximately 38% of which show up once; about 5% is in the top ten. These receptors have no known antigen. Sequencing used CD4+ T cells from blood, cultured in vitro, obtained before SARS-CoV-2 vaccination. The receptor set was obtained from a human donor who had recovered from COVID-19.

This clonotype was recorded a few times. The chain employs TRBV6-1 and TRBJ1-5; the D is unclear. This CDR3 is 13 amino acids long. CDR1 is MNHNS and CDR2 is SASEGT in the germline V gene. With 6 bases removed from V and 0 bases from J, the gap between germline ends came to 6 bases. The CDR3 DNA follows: TGTGCCAGCAGCATTGTTAGCAATCAGCCCCAGCATTTT. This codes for CASSIVSNQPQHF.

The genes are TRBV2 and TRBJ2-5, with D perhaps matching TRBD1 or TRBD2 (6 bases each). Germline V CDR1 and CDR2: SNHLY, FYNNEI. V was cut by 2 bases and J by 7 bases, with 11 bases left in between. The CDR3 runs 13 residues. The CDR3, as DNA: TGTGCCAGCAGTGAATCGGGGGCCGGGACCCAGTACTTC. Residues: CASSESGAGTQYF.

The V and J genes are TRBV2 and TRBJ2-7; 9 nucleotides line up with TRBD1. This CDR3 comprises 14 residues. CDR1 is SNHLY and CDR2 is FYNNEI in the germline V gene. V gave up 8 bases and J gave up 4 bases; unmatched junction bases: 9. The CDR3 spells CASGMDRGKYEQYF. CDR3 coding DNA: TGTGCCAGCGGGATGGACAGGGGAAAATACGAGCAGTACTTC.

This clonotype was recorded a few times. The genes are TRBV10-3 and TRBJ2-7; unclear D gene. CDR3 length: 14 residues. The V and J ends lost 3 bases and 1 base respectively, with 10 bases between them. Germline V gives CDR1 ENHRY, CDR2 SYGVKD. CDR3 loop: CAISDFGKSYEQYF. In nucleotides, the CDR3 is TGTGCCATCAGTGACTTCGGCAAATCCTACGAGCAGTACTTC.

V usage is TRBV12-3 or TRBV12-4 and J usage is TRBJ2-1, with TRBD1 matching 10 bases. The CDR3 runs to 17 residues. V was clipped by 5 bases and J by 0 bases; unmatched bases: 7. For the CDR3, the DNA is TGTGCCAGCAGTACGGACAGGGGGATGTCCTCCTACAATGAGCAGTTCTTC. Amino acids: CASSTDRGMSSYNEQFF.

The CDR3 loop is CASVGDSGQPQHF. CDR3 coding DNA: TGTGCCAGCGTTGGGGATAGCGGACAGCCCCAGCATTTT. The chain is built from TRBV2 and TRBJ1-5; D gene uncertain. V lost 8 bases, J lost 7 bases, and 15 bases lay in between. CDR1 SNHLY and CDR2 FYNNEI come from the germline V gene. This CDR3 spans 13 amino acids.

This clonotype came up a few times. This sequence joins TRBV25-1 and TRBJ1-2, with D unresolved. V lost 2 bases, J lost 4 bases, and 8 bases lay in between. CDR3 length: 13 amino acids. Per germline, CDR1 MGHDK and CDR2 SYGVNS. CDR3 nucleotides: TGTGCCAGCAGTGAAGGTTGGGGCTATGGCTACACCTTC. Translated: CASSEGWGYGYTF.

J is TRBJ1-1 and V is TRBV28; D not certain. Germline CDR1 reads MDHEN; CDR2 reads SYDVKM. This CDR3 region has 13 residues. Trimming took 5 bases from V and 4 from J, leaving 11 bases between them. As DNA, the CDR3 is TGTGCCAGCAGTACCAGCGCAACCACTGAAGCTTTCTTT. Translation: CASSTSATTEAFF.

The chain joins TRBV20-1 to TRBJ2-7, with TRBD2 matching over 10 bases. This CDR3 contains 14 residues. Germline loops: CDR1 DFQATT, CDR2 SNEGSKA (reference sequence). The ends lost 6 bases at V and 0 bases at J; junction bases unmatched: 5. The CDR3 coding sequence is TGCAGTGCAACTACTAGCGGGAACTCCTACGAGCAGTACTTC. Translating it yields CSATTSGNSYEQYF.

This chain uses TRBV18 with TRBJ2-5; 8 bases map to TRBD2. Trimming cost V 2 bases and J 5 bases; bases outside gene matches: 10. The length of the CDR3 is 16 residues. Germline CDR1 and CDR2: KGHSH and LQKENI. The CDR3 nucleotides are TGTGCCAGCTCACCAGTGGCTAGCGGCGGGGGGGAGACCCAGTACTTC. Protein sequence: CASSPVASGGGETQYF.

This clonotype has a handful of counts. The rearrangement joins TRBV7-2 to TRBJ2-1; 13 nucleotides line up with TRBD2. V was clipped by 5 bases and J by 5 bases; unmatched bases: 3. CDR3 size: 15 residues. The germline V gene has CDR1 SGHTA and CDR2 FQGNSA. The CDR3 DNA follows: TGTGCCAGCAGCAGGACTAGCGGGAGTAACAATGAGCAGTTCTTC. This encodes CASSRTSGSNNEQFF.

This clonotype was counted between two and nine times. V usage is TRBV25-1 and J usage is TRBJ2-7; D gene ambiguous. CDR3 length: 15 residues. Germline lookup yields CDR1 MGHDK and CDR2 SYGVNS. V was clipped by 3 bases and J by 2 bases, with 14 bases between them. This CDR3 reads CASSDQSSPTYEQYF. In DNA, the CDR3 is TGTGCCAGCAGTGATCAGAGCTCCCCTACCTACGAGCAGTACTTC.

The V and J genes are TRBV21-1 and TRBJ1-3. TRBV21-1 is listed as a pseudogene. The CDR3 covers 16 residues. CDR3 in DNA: TGTGCCAGCACCGATGGGATCCTGATCTCTGGAAACACCATATATTTT. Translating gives CASTDGILISGNTIYF.

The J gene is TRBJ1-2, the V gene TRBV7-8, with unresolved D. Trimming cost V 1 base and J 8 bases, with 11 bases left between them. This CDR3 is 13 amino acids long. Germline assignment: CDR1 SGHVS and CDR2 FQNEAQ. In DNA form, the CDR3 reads TGTGCCAGCAGCTTAGGCCCCTATGGGGGCTACACCTTC. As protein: CASSLGPYGGYTF.

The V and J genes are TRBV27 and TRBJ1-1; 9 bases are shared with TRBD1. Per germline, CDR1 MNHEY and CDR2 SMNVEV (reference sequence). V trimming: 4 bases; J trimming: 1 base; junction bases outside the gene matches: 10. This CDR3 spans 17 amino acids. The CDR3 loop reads CASSSHSGTGTNTEAFF. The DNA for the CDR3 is TGTGCCAGCAGTTCCCACTCCGGGACAGGGACGAACACTGAAGCTTTCTTT.

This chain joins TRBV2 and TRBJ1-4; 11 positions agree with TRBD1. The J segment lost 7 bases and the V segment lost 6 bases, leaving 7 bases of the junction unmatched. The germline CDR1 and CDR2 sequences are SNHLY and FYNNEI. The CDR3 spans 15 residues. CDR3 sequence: CASRDRGLEGEKLFF. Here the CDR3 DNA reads TGTGCCAGCAGGGACAGGGGGCTGGAGGGTGAAAAACTGTTTTTT.

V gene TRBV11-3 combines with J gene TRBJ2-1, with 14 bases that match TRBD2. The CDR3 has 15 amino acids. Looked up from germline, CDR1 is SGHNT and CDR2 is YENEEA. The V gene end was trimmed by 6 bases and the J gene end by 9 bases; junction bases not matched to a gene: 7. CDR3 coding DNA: TGTGCCAGCAGGACTAGCGGGAGGGCAATAGGTGAGCAGTTCTTC. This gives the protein CASRTSGRAIGEQFF.